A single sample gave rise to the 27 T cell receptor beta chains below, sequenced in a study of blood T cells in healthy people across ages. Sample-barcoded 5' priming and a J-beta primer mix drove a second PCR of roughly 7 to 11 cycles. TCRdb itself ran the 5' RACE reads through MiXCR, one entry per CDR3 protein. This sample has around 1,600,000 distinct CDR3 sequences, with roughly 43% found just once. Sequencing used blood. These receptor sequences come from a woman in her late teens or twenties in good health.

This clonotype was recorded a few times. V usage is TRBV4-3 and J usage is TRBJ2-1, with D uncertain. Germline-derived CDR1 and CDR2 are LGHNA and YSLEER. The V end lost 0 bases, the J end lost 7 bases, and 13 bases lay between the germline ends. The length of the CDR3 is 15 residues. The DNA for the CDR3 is TGCGCCAGCAGCCAAGATCTCATAGGGAAGAATGAGCAGTTCTTC. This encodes CASSQDLIGKNEQFF.

In nucleotides, the CDR3 is TGTGCCAGCAGAAGAGGGACCGCGAATTATGGAAACATTCAGTACTTC. This codes for CASRRGTANYGNIQYF. The chain employs TRBV6-5 and TRBJ2-4; D may be TRBD1 or TRBD2 (5 bases each). V lost 6 bases to trimming and J lost 6 bases, with 21 bases between them. Germline V gene sequence: CDR1 MNHEY, CDR2 SVGAGI. There are 16 residues in the CDR3.

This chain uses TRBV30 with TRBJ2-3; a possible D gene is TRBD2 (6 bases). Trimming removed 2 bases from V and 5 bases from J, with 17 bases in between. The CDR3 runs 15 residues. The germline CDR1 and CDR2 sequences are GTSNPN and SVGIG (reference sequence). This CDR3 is CAWSPRRALRDTQYF. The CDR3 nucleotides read TGTGCCTGGAGTCCAAGGAGGGCTCTGCGAGATACGCAGTATTTT.

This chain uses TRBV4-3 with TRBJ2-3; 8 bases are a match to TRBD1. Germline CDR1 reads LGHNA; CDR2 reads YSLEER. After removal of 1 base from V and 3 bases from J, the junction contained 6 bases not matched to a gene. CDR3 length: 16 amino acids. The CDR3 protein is CASSQAPQGETDTQYF. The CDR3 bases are TGCGCCAGCAGCCAAGCACCACAGGGGGAAACAGATACGCAGTATTTT.

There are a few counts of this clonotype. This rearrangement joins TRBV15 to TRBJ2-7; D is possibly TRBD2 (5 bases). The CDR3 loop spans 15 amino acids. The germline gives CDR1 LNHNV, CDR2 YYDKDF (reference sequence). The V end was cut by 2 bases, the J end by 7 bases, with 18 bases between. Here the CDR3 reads CATSRRAASDFEQYF. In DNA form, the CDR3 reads TGTGCCACCAGCAGAAGGGCAGCCTCGGACTTTGAGCAGTACTTC.

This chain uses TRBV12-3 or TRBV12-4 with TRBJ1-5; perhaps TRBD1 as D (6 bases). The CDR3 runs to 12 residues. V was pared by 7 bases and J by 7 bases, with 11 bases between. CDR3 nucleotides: TGTGCCAGCAAGGGGGACATGCAGCCCCAGCATTTT. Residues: CASKGDMQPQHF.

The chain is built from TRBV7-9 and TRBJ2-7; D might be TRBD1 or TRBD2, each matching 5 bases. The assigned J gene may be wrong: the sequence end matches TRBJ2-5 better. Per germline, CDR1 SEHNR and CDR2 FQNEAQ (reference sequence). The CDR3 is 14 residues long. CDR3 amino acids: CASSHEGLVKTQYF. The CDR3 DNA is TGTGCCAGCAGCCACGAGGGGTTAGTAAAGACCCAGTACTTC.

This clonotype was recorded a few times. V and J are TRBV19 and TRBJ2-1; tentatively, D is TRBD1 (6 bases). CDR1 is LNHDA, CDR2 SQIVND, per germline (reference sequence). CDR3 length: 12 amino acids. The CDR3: CAVGAGWNEQFF. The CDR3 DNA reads TGTGCAGTGGGGGCCGGTTGGAATGAGCAGTTCTTC.

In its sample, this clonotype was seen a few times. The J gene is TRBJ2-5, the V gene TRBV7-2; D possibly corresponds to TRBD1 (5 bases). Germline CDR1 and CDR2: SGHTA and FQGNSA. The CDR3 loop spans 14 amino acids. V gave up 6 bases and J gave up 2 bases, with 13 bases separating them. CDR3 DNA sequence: TGTGCCAGCAGACGACGACAGACTCAAGAGACCCAGTACTTC. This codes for CASRRRQTQETQYF.

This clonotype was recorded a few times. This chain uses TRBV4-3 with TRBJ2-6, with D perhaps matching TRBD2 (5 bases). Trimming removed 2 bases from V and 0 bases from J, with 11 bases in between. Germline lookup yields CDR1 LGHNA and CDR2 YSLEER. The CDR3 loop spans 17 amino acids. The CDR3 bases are TGCGCCAGCAGCCAATACAGCGGCTCCTCTGGGGCCAACGTCCTGACTTTC. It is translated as CASSQYSGSSGANVLTF.

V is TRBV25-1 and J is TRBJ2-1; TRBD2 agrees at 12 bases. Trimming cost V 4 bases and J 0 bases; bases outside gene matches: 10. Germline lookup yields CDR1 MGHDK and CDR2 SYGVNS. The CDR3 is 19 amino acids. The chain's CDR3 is CASSASLLAGGSSYNEQFF. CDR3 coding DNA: TGTGCCAGCAGTGCTTCGCTGCTAGCGGGAGGGAGCTCCTACAATGAGCAGTTCTTC.

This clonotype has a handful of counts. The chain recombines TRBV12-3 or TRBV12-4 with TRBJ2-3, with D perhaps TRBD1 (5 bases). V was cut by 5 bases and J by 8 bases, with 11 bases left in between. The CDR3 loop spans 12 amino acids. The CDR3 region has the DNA TGTGCCAGCAGTAGGGGCGCATCTACGCAGTATTTT. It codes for CASSRGASTQYF.

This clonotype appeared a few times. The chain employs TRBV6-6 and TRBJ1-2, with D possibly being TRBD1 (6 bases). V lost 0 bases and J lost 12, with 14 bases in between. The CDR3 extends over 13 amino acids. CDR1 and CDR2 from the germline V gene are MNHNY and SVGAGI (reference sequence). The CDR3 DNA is TGTGCCAGCAGTTACTCCGGGGGGCCCACCAACACCTTC. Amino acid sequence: CASSYSGGPTNTF.

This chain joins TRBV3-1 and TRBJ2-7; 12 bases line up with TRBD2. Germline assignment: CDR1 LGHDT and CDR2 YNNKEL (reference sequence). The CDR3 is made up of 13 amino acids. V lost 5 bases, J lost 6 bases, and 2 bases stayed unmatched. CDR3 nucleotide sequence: TGTGCCAGCAGCACGACTAGCGGGGGCGAGCAGTACTTC. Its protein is CASSTTSGGEQYF.

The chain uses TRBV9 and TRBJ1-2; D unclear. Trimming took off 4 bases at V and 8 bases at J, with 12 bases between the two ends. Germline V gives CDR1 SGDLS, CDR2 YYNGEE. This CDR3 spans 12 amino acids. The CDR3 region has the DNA TGTGCCAGCAGCCCCAATCTGGGGGGCTACACCTTC. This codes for CASSPNLGGYTF.

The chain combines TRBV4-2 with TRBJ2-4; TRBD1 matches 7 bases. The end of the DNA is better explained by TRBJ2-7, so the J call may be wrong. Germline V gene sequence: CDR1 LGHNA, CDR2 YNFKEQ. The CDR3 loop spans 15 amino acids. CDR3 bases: TGTGCCAGCAGCCGATCGGCAGGGGGAACCTACGAGCAGTACTTC. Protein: CASSRSAGGTYEQYF.

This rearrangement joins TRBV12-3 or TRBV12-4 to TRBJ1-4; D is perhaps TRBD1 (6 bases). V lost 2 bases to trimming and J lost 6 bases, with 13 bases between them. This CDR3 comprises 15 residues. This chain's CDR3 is CASSLRLQGHEKLFF. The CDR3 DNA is TGTGCCAGCAGTTTAAGGCTGCAGGGGCATGAAAAACTGTTTTTT.

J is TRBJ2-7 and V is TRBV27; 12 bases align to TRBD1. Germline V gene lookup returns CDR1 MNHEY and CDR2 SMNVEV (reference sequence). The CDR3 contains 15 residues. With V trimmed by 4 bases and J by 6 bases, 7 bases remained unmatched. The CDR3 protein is CASSYTGTGGSEQYF. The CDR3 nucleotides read TGTGCCAGCAGTTATACCGGGACAGGGGGCAGCGAGCAGTACTTC.

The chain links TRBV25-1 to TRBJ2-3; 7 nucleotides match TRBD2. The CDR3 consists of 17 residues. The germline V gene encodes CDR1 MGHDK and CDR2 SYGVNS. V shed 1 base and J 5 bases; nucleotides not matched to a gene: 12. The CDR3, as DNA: TGTGCCAGCAGTGAATGGGCCGAGGGAGGGAGGGAAGATACGCAGTATTTT. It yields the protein CASSEWAEGGREDTQYF.

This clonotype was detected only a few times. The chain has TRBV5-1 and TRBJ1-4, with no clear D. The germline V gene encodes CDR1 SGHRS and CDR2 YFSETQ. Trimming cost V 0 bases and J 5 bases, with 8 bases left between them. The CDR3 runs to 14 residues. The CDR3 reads CASSLAAANEKLFF. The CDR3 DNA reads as TGCGCCAGCAGCTTGGCCGCAGCGAATGAAAAACTGTTTTTT.

CDR3 in DNA: TGTGCCAGCAGGTTAGGACTAGCATATGAGCAGTTCTTC. Translation gives CASRLGLAYEQFF. The chain carries TRBV28 and TRBJ2-1; TRBD2 matches 8 bases. The V gene end was trimmed by 6 bases and the J gene end by 8 bases; junction bases not matched to a gene: 6. Germline CDR1 and CDR2: MDHEN and SYDVKM. CDR3 length: 13 residues.

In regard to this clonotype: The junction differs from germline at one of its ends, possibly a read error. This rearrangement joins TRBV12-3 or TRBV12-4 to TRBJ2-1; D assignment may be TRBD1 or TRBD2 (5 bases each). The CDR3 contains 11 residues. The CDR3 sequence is CAGRDSAEQFF. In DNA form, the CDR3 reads TGTGCCGGCAGGGATAGCGCTGAGCAGTTCTTC.

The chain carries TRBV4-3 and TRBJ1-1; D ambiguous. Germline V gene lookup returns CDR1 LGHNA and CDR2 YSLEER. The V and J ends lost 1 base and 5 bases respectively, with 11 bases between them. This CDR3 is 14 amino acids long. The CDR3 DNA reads TGCGCCAGCAGCCAAGGTCTAAGGGTAACTGAAGCTTTCTTT. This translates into CASSQGLRVTEAFF.

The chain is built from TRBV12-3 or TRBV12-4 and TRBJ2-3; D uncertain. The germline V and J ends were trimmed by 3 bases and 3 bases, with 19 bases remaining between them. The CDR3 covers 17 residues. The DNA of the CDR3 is TGTGCCAGCAGTTTCGGTGCGGAGCGCCGTGGGACAGATACGCAGTATTTT. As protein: CASSFGAERRGTDTQYF.

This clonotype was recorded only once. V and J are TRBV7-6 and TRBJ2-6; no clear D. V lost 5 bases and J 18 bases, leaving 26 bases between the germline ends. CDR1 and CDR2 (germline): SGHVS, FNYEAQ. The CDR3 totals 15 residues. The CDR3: CASSDPLRRANVSTF. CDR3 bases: TGTGCCAGCAGCGACCCTCTCAGACGGGCCAACGTCTCGACTTTC.

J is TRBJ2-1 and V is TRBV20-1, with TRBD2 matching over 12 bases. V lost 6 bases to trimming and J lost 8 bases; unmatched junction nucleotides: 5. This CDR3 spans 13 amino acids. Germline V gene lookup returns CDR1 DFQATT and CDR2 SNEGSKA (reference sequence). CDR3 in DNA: TGCAGTGCCCAGACTAGCGGGAGCTATGAGCAGTTCTTC. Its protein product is CSAQTSGSYEQFF.

The CDR3 DNA is TGCAGTGCTAGGGAAGCGCTCTCCTACGAGCAGTACTTC. Its protein product is CSAREALSYEQYF. The J gene is TRBJ2-7, the V gene TRBV20-1; no definite D call. The germline V gene has CDR1 DFQATT and CDR2 SNEGSKA (reference sequence). The V end was cut by 3 bases, the J end by 0 bases, with 9 bases between. The CDR3 extends over 13 amino acids.